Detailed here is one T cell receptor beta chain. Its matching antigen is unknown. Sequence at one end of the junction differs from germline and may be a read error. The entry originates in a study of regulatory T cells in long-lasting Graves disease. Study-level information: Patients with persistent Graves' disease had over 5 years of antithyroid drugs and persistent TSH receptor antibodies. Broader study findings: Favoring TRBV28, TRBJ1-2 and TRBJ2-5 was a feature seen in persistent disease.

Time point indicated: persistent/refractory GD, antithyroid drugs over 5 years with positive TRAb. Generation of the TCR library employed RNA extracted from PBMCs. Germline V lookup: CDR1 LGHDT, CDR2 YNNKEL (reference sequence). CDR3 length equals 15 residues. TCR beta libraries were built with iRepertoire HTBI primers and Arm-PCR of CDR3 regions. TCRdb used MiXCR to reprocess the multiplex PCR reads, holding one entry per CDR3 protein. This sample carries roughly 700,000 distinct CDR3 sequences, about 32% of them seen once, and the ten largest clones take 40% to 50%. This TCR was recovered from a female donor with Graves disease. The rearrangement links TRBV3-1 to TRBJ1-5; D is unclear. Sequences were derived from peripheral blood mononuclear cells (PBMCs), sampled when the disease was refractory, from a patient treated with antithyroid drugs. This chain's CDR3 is CAGSQDLTAPRPQHF. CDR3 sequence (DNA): TGTGCCGGCAGCCAAGATCTGACGGCCCCCCGGCCCCAGCATTTT.